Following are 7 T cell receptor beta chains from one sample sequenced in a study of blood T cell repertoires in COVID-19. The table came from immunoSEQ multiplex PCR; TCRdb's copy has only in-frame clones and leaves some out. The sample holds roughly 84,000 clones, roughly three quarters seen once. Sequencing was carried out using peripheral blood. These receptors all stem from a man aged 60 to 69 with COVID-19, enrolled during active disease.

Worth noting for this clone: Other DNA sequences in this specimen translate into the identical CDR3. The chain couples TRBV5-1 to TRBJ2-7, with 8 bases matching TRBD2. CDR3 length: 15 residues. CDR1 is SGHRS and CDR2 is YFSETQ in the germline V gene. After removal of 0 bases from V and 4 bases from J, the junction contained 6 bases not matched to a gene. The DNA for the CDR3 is TGCGCCAGCAGCTTGGGGTCGGGGGGGCAATACGAGCAGTACTTC. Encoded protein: CASSLGSGGQYEQYF.

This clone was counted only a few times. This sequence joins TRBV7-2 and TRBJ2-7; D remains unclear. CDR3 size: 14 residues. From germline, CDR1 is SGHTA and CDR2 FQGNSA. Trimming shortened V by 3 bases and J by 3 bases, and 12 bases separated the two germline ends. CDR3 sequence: CASSFEAAIYEQYF. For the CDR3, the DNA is TGTGCCAGCAGCTTCGAAGCCGCTATCTACGAGCAGTACTTC. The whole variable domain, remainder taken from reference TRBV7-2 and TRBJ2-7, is GAGVSQSPSNKVTEKGKDVELRCDPISGHTALYWYRQSLGQGLEFLIYFQGNSAPDKSGLPSDRFSAERTGGSVSTLTIQRTQQEDSAVYLCASSFEAAIYEQYFGPGTRLTVT.

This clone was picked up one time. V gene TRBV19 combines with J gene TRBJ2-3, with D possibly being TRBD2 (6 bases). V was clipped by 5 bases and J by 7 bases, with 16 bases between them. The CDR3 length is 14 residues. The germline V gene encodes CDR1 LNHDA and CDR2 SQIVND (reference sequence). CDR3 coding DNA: TGTGCCAGTAGTGGAGGGCAGGGACCGTATACGCAGTATTTT. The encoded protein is CASSGGQGPYTQYF.

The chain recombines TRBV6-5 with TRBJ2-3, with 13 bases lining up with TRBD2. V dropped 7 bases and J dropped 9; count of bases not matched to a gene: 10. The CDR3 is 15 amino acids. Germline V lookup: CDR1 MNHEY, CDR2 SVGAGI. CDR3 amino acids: CASTSGTSGVGTQYF. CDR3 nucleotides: TGTGCCAGCACTTCCGGGACTAGCGGGGTGGGCACGCAGTATTTT.

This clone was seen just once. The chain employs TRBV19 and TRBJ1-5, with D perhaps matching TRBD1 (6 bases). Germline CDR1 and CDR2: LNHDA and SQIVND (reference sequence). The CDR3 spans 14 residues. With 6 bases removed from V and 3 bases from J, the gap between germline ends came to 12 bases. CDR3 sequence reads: CASSPTGNNQPQHF. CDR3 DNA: TGTGCCAGTAGCCCAACAGGGAACAATCAGCCCCAGCATTTT. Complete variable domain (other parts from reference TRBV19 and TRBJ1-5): DGGITQSPKYLFRKEGQNVTLSCEQNLNHDAMYWYRQDPGQGLRLIYYSQIVNDFQKGDIAEGYSVSREKKESFPLTVTSAQKNPTAFYLCASSPTGNNQPQHFGDGTRLSIL.

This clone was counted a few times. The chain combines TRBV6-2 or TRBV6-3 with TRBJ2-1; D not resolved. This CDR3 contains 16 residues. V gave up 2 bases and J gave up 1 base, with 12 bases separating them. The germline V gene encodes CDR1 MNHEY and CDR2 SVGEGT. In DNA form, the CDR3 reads TGTGCCAGCAGTTACAGTTCCAGCGAATCCTACAATGAGCAGTTCTTC. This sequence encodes CASSYSSSESYNEQFF.

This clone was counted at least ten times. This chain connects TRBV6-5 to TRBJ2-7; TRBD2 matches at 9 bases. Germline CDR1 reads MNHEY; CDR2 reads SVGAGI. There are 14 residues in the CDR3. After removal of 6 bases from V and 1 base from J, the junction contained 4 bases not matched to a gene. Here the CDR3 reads CASRLAGASYEQYF. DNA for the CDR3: TGTGCCAGCAGATTAGCGGGGGCTTCCTACGAGCAGTACTTC.